The subject of this entry is one TCR beta chain. The V and J ends lost 2 bases and 4 bases, in that order; junction bases with no gene match: 4. Per germline, CDR1 MDHEN and CDR2 SYDVKM. CDR3 size: 14 residues. The sample belongs to a study of T cell changes during pregnancy in multiple sclerosis. The data were produced by immunoSEQ multiplex PCR, yet TCRdb's version contains in-frame clones alone and is incomplete. The sample consists of 75,000 to 95,000 clones, approximately 90% of them appearing once. This specimen was peripheral blood, taken in the first trimester of pregnancy. V and J are TRBV28 and TRBJ2-7; 8 nucleotides agree with TRBD1. The receptor was isolated from a female donor in good health, enrolled as a control in a pregnancy study. CDR3 region: CASSLAGTGYEQYF. The CDR3 coding sequence is TGTGCCAGCAGTTTAGCCGGGACAGGATACGAGCAGTACTTC. Full variable domain (rest looked up from reference TRBV28 and TRBJ2-7): DVKVTQSSRYLVKRTGEKVFLECVQDMDHENMFWYRQDPGLGLRLIYFSYDVKMKEKGDIPEGYSVSREKKERFSLILESASTNQTSMYLCASSLAGTGYEQYFGPGTRLTVT.